The T cell receptor beta chain under discussion was sequenced for a study of OX40 agonist ivuxolimab in advanced cancers. Autoimmune disease history or systemic immunosuppression barred patients. With baseline, cycle 4 day 1, and cycle 7 day 1 as timepoints, blood was sampled. Unmatched junction bases numbered 7, after V lost 1 base and J lost 5 bases. The germline CDR1 and CDR2 sequences are LNHNV and YYDKDF (reference sequence). This CDR3 comprises 15 residues. Study-level results: Relative to CD4+ cells, CD8+ T cells on average had more expanded clones. The 0.1-3.0 mg/kg partial responders had among the lowest clonal expansion.

Concerning this clone: What it binds is not known.

Using immunoSEQ multiplex PCR, the repertoire was profiled, and TCRdb retains in-frame clones only, with some absent. Among tens of thousands of clones, 87% were seen once, and the ten largest hold roughly 1.5%. Sequences were derived from CD4+ or CD8+ T cells sorted from blood, sampled in a trial of the OX40 agonist ivuxolimab. The sequence came from an adult with an advanced solid tumor such as melanoma, head and neck, liver or kidney cancer. The chain is built from TRBV15 and TRBJ2-7, with 8 bases that match TRBD1. The DNA of the CDR3 is TGTGCCACCAGCAGAGCGGGCAGGGGGCTCCACGAGCAGTACTTC. Its translation: CATSRAGRGLHEQYF.